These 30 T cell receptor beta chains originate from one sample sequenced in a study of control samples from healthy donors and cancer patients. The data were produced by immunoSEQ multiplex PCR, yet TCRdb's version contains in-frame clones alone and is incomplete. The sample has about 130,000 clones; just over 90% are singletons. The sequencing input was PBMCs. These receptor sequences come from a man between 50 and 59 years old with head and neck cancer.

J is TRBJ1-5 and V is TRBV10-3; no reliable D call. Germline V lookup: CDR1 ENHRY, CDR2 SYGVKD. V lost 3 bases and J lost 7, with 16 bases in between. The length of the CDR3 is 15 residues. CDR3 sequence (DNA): TGTGCCATCAGTGAAAGGCATGCTAATGCGCAGCCCCAGCATTTT. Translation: CAISERHANAQPQHF.

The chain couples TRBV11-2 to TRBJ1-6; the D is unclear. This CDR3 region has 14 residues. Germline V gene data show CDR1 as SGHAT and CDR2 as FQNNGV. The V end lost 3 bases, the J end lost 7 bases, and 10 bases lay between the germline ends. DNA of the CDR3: TGTGCCAGCAGCTTGCTAGGGCGGAATTCACCCCTCCACTTT. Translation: CASSLLGRNSPLHF.

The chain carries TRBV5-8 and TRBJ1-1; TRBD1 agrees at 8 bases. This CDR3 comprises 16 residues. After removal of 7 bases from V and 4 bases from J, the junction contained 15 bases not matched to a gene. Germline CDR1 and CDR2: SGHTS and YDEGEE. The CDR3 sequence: CASAQWQGAWSTEAFF. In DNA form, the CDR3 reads TGTGCCAGCGCTCAGTGGCAGGGGGCATGGAGCACTGAAGCTTTCTTT.

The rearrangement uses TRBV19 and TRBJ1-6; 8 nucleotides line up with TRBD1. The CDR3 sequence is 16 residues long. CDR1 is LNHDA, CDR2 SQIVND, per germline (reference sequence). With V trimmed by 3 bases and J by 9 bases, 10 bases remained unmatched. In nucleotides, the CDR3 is TGTGCCAGTAGTATGGTCGGACGCACAGGGGGTTCACCCCTCCACTTT. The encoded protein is CASSMVGRTGGSPLHF.

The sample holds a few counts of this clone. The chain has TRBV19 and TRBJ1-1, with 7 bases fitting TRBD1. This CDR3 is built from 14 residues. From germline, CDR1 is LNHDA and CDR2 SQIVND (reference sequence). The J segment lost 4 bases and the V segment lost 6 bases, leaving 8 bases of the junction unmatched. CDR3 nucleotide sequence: TGTGCCAGTAGAGTACAGGGGTCGGTCACTGAAGCTTTCTTT. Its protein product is CASRVQGSVTEAFF.

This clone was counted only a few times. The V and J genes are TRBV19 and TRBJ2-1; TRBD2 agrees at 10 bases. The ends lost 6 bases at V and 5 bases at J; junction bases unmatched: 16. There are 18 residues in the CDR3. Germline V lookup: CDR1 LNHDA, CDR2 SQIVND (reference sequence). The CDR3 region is CASRPLAGAVGINNEQFF. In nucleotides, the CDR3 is TGTGCCAGTAGACCCCTAGCGGGGGCCGTTGGAATCAACAATGAGCAGTTCTTC.

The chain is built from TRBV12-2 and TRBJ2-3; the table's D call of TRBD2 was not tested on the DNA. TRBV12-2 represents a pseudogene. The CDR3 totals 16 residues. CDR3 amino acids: CASRLVGRSYTDTQYF. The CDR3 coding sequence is TGTGCAAGTCGCTTAGTGGGTCGGAGTTACACAGATACGCAGTATTTT.

This CDR3 reads CASSFPGTGTGYGYTF. CDR3 DNA sequence: TGTGCCAGCAGCTTCCCTGGCACCGGGACAGGATATGGCTACACCTTC. This chain links TRBV11-2 with TRBJ1-2; 8 bases map to TRBD1. Losses at the gene ends were 3 bases for V and 5 bases for J; bases not matched to a gene: 11. The germline V gene encodes CDR1 SGHAT and CDR2 FQNNGV. The CDR3 totals 16 residues.

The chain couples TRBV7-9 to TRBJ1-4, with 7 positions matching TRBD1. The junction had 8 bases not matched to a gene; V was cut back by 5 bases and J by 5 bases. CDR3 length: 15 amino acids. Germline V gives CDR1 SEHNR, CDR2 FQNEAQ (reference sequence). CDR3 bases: TGTGCCAGCAGCAACGGGGGACAGATAAATGAAAAACTGTTTTTT. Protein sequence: CASSNGGQINEKLFF.

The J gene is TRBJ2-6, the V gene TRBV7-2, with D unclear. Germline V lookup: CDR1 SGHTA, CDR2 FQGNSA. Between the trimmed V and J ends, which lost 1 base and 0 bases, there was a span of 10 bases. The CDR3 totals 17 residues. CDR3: CASSLVGSRSGANVLTF. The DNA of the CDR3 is TGTGCCAGCAGCTTAGTTGGGTCCCGCTCTGGGGCCAACGTCCTGACTTTC.

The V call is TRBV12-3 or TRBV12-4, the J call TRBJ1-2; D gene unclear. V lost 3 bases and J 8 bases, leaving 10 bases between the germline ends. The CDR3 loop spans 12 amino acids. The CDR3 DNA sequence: TGTGCCAGCAGTTTGGGTGAAACGGGCTACACCTTC. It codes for CASSLGETGYTF.

The CDR3 reads CASSPRDSRDQPQHF. CDR3 nucleotides: TGTGCCAGCAGCCCCCGGGACAGTCGGGATCAGCCCCAGCATTTT. The chain joins TRBV7-8 to TRBJ1-5; TRBD1 matches 7 bases. Germline assignment: CDR1 SGHVS and CDR2 FQNEAQ. The V and J ends lost 5 bases and 5 bases, in that order; junction bases with no gene match: 9. This CDR3 region has 15 residues.

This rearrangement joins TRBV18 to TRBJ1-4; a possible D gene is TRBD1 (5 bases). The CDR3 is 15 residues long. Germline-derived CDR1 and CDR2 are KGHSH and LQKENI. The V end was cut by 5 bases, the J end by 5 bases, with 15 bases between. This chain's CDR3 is CASSDVFRANEKLFF. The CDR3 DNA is TGTGCCAGCTCAGATGTATTCAGGGCGAATGAAAAACTGTTTTTT.

The CDR3 loop reads CASSLIVSAGPFAYEQYF. CDR3 DNA sequence: TGTGCCAGCAGCTTAATAGTCTCGGCAGGGCCGTTTGCCTACGAGCAGTACTTC. This chain links TRBV11-2 with TRBJ2-7, with D perhaps matching TRBD1 (5 bases). CDR1 is SGHAT, CDR2 FQNNGV, per germline. This CDR3 spans 18 amino acids. V shed 2 bases and J shed 2 bases, with 22 bases lying between them.

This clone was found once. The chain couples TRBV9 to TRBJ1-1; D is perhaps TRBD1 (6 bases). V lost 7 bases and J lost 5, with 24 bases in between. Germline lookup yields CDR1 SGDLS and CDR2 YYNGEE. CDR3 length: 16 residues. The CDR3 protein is CASPLNAPEQGTEAFF. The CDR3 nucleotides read TGTGCCAGCCCGCTTAACGCCCCCGAACAGGGTACTGAAGCTTTCTTT.

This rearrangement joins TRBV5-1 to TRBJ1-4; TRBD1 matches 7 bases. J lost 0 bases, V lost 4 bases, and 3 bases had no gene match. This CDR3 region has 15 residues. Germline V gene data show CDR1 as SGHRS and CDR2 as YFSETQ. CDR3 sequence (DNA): TGCGCCAGCAGCCTAGACAGGGCAACTAATGAAAAACTGTTTTTT. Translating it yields CASSLDRATNEKLFF.

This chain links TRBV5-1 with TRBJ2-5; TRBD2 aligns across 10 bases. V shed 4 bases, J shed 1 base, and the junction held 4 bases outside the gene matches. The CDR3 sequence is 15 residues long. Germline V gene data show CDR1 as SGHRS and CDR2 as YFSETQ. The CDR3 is CASSQPSGGQETQYF. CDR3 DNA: TGCGCCAGCAGCCAGCCTAGCGGGGGCCAAGAGACCCAGTACTTC.

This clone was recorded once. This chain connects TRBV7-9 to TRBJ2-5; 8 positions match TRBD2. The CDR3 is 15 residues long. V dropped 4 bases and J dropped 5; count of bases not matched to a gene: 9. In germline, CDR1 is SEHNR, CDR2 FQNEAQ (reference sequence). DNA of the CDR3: TGTGCCAGCAGCTCGGGACTAGTCAGATCGGAGACCCAGTACTTC. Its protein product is CASSSGLVRSETQYF.

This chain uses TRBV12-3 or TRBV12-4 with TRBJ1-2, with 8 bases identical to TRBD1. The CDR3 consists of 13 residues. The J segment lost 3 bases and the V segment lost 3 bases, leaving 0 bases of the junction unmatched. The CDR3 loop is CASSLTGDYGYTF. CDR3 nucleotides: TGTGCCAGCAGTTTGACAGGGGACTATGGCTACACCTTC.

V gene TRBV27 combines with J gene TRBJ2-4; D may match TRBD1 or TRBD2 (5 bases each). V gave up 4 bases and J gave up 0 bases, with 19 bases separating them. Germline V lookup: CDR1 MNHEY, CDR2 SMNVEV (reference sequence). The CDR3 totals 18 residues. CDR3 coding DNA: TGTGCCAGCAGTTCCGGGGCAGGAGCCGTGTTAGCCAAAAACATTCAGTACTTC. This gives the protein CASSSGAGAVLAKNIQYF.

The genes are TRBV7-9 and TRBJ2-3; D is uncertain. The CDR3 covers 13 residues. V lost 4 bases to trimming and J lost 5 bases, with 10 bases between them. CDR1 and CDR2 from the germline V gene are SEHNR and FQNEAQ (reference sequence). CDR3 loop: CASSSRPVDTQYF. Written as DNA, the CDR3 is TGTGCCAGCAGCTCCCGCCCGGTAGATACGCAGTATTTT.

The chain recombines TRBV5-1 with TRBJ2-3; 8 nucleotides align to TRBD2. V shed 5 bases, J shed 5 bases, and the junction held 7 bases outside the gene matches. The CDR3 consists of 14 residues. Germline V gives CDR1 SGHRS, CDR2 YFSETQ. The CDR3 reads CASRGGGTRDTQYF. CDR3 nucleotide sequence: TGCGCCAGCAGAGGCGGGGGGACGAGAGATACGCAGTATTTT.

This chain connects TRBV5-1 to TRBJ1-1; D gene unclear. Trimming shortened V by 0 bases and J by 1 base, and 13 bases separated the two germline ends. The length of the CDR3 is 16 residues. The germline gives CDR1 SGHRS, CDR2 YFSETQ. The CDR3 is CASSLEARGENTEAFF. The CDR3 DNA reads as TGCGCCAGCAGCTTGGAGGCCCGCGGAGAGAACACTGAAGCTTTCTTT.

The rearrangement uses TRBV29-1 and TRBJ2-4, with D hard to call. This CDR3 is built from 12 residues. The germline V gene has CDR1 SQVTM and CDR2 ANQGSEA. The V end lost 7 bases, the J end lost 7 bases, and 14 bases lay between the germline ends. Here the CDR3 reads CSADRIGNIQYF. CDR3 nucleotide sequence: TGCAGCGCCGACCGGATAGGGAACATTCAGTACTTC. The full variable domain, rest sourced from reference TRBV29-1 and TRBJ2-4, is SAVISQKPSRDICQRGTSLTIQCQVDSQVTMMFWYRQQPGQSLTLIATANQGSEATYESGFVIDKFPISRPNLTFSTLTVSNMSPEDSSIYLCSADRIGNIQYFGAGTRLSVL.

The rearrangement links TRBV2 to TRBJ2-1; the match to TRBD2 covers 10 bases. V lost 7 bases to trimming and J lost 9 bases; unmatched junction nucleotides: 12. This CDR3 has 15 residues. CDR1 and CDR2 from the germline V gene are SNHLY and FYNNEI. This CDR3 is CASKASGGSFGEQFF. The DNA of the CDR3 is TGTGCCAGCAAGGCTAGCGGGGGTTCGTTCGGTGAGCAGTTCTTC.

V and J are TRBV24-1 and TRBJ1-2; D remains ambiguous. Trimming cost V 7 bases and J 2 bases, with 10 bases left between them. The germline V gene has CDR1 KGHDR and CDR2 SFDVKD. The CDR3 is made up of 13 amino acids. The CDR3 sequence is CATRDPDNYGYTF. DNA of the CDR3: TGTGCCACCAGGGACCCGGACAACTATGGCTACACCTTC.

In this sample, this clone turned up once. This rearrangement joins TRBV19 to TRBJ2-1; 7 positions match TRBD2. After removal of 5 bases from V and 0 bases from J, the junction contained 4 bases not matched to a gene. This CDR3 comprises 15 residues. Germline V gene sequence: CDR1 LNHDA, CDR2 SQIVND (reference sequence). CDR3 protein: CASSFGGSSYNEQFF. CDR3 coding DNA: TGTGCCAGTAGTTTCGGGGGGAGCTCCTACAATGAGCAGTTCTTC.

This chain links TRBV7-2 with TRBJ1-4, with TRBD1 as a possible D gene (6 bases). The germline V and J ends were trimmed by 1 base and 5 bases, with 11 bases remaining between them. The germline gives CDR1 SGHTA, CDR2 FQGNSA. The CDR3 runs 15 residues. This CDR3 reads CASSLVGGPNEKLFF. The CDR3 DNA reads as TGTGCCAGCAGCTTAGTCGGGGGGCCGAATGAAAAACTGTTTTTT.

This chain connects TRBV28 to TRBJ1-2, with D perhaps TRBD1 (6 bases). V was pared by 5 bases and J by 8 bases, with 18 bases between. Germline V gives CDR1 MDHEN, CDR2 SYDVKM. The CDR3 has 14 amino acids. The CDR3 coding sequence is TGTGCCAGCAGTCACGGGGGGGGAGGACAGGGCTACACCTTC. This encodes CASSHGGGGQGYTF.

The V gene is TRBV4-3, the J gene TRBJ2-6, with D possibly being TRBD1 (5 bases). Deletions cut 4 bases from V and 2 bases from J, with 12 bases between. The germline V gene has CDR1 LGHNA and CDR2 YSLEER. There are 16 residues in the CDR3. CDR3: CASSPIGRAGANVLTF. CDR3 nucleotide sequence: TGCGCCAGCAGCCCTATTGGCAGGGCTGGGGCCAACGTCCTGACTTTC.